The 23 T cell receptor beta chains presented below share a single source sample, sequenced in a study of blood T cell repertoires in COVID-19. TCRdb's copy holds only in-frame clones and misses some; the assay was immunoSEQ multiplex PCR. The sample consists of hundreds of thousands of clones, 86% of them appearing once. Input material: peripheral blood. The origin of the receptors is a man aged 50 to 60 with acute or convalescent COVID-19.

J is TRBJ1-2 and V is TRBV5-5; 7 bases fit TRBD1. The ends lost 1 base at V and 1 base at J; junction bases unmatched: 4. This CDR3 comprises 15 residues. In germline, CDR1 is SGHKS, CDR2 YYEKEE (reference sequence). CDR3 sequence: CASSLLDRFNYGYTF. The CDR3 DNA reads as TGTGCCAGCAGCTTGTTGGACAGGTTTAACTATGGCTACACCTTC.

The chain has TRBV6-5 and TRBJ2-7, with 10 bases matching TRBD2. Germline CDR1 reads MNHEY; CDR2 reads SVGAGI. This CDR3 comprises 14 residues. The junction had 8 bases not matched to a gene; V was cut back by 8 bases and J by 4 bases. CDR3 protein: CASSRTSGFYEQYF. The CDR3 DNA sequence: TGTGCCAGCTCTCGGACTAGCGGCTTTTACGAGCAGTACTTC.

The CDR3 spells CASSPGILNSPLHF. For the CDR3, the DNA is TGTGCCAGCAGCCCTGGCATCTTGAATTCACCCCTCCACTTT. The chain is built from TRBV3-1 (or the pseudogene TRBV3-2) and TRBJ1-6; D uncertain. There are 14 residues in the CDR3. Germline-derived CDR1 and CDR2 are LGHDT and YNNKEL (reference sequence). V lost 4 bases, J lost 7 bases, and 11 bases lay in between.

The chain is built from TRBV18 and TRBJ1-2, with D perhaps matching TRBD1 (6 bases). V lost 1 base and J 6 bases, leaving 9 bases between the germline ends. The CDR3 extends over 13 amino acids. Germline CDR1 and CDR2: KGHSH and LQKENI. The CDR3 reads CASSPLGADGYTF. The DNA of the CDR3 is TGTGCCAGCTCACCACTGGGGGCGGATGGCTACACCTTC.

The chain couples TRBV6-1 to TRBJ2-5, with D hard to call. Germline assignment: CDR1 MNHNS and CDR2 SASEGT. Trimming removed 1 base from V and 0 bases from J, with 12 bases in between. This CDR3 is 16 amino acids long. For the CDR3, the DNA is TGTGCCAGCAGTGAAGGTAACAGAAACTACCAAGAGACCCAGTACTTC. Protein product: CASSEGNRNYQETQYF.

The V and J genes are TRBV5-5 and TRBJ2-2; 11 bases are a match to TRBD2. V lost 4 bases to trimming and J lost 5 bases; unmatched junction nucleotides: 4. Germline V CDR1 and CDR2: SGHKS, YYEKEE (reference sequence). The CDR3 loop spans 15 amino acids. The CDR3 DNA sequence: TGTGCCAGCAGCCAGGGACTAGCGGCTACCGGGGAGCTGTTTTTT. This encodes CASSQGLAATGELFF.

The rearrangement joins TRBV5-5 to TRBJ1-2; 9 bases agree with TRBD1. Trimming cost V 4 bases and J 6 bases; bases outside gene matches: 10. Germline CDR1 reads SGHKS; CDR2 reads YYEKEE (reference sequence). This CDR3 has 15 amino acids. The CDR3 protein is CASSVWDREVDGYTF. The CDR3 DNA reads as TGTGCCAGCAGCGTATGGGACAGGGAAGTCGATGGCTACACCTTC.

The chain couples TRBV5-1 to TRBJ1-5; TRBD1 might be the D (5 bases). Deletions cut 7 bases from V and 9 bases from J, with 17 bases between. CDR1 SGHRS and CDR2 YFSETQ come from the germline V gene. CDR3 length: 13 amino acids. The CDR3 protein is CASSRLGRGPQHF. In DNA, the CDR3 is TGCGCCAGCTCGCGGCTGGGGAGGGGGCCCCAGCATTTT.

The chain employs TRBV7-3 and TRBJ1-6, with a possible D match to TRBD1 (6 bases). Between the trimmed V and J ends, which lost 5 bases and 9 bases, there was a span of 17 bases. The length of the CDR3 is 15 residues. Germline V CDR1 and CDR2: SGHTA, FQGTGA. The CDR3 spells CASSPTGGDGSPLHF. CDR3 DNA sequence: TGTGCCAGCAGCCCGACGGGGGGCGACGGTTCACCCCTCCACTTT.

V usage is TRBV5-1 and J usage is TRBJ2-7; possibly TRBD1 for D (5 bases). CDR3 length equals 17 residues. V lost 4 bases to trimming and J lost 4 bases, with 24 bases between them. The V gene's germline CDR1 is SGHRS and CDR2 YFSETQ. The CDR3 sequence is CASSRSPSQGSTYEQYF. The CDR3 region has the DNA TGCGCCAGCAGCCGTTCACCCTCGCAGGGCAGTACATACGAGCAGTACTTC.

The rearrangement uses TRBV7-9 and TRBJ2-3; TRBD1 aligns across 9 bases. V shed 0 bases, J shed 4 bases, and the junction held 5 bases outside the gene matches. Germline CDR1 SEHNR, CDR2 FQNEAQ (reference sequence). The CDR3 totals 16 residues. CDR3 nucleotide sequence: TGTGCCAGCAGCTTAGCGGGACAGGGTAGCGCAGATACGCAGTATTTT. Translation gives CASSLAGQGSADTQYF.

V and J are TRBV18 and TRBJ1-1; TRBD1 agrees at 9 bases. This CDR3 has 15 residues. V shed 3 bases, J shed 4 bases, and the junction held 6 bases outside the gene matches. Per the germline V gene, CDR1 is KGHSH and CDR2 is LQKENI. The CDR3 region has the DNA TGTGCCAGCTCACCCAGACAGGGGGAAGCCACTGAAGCTTTCTTT. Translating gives CASSPRQGEATEAFF.

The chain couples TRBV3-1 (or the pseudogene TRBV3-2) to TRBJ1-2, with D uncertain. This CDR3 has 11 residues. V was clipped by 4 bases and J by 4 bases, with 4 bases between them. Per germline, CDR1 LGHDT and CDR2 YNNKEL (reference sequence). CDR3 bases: TGTGCCAGCAGCCCCGGCTATGGCTACACCTTC. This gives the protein CASSPGYGYTF.

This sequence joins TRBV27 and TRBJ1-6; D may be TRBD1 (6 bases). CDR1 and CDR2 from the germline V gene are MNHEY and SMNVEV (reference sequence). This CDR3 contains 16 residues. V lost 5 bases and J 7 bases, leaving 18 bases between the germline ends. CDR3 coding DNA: TGTGCCAGCAGTCCCGGGGGGGCACAGCCCAATTCACCCCTCCACTTT. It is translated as CASSPGGAQPNSPLHF.

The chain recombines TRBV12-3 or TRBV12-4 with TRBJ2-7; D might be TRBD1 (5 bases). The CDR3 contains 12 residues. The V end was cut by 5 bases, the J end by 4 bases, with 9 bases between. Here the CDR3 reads CASSGAAYEQYF. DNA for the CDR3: TGTGCCAGCAGTGGGGCCGCATACGAGCAGTACTTC.

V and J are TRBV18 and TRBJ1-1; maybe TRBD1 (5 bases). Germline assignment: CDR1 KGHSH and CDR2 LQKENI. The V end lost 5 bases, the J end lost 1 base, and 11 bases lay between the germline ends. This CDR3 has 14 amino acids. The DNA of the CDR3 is TGTGCCAGCTCATACGACAGCAAGAACACTGAAGCTTTCTTT. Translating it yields CASSYDSKNTEAFF.

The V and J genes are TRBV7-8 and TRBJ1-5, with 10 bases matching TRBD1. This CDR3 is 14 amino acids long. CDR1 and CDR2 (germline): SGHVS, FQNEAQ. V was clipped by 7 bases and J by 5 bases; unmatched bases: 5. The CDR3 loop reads CASTKGTGDQPQHF. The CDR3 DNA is TGTGCCAGCACCAAAGGGACAGGGGATCAGCCCCAGCATTTT.

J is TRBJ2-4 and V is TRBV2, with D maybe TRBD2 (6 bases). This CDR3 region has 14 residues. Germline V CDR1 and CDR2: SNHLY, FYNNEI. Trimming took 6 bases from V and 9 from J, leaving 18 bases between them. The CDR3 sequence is CASRASRHGGIQYF. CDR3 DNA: TGTGCCAGCAGGGCGTCCCGGCACGGGGGCATTCAGTACTTC. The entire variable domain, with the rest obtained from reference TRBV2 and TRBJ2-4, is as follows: EPEVTQTPSHQVTQMGQEVILRCVPISNHLYFYWYRQILGQKVEFLVSFYNNEISEKSEIFDDQFSVERPDGSNFTLKIRSTKLEDSAMYFCASRASRHGGIQYFGAGTRLSVL.

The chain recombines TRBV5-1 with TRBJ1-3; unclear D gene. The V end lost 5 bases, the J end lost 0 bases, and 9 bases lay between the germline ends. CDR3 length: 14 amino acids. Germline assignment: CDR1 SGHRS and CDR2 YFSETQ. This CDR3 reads CASRDGDSGNTIYF. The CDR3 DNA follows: TGCGCCAGCAGAGACGGAGACTCTGGAAACACCATATATTTT.

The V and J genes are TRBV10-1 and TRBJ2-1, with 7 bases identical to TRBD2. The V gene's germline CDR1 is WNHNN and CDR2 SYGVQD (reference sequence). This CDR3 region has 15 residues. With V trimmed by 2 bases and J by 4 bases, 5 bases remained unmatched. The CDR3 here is CASSETPGRYNEQFF. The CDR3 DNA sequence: TGCGCCAGCAGTGAGACCCCCGGGAGGTACAATGAGCAGTTCTTC.

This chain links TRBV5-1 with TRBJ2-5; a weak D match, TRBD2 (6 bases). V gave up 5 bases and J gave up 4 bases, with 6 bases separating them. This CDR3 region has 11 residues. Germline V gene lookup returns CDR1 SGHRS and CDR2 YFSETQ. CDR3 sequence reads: CASREGETQYF. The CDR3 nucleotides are TGCGCCAGCAGGGAGGGAGAGACCCAGTACTTC.

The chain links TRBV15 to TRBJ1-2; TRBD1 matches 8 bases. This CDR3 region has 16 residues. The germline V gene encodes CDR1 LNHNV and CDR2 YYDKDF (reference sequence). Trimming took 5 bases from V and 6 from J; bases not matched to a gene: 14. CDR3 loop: CATSSRLAGQGDGYTF. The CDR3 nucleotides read TGTGCCACCAGCTCCCGCCTAGCAGGACAGGGAGATGGCTACACCTTC.

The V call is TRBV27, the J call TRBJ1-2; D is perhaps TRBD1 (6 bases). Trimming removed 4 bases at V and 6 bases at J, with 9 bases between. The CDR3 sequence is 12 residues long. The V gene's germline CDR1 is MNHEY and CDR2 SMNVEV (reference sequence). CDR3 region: CASSSRQDGYTF. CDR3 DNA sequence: TGTGCCAGCAGTTCTAGACAGGATGGCTACACCTTC.